The sequence of this T cell receptor (beta chain) was determined in a study of blood T cell repertoires in COVID-19. Turning to the study itself: Whether acute or convalescent, the COVID-19 samples came from the United States, Italy and Spain. T cells, B-cell-depleted T cells, or PBMCs provided the cDNA or gDNA that served as material.

Trimming removed 2 bases from V and 5 bases from J; junction bases left unmatched: 9. The germline gives CDR1 MNHEY, CDR2 SVGAGI. CDR3 length: 15 residues. Seattle researchers signed up patients amid active infection and tracked them longitudinally. In the source study's methods: By means of reference gene primer amplification, nucleated cell counts were estimated. Method: immunoSEQ multiplex PCR; TCRdb's copy keeps in-frame clones and lacks some. For V, J and clone size, that table is used; D and trimming come from the DNA. The sample includes 150,000 to 200,000 clones, around 86% seen only once; the top ten take 0.45% to 0.6%.

This chain joins TRBV6-5 and TRBJ2-7, with TRBD2 identical over 7 bases. Sample: peripheral blood. This clonotype was sampled from a man aged 55-75 years with COVID-19, enrolled during active disease. DNA for the CDR3: TGTGCCAGCAGTTACCTGGGACTAAAAGGGCACGAGCAGTACTTC. It codes for CASSYLGLKGHEQYF.